This T cell receptor (beta chain) appears in the sequencing data of a study of vaccination and CD4 T cells after COVID-19. Study context: SARS-CoV-2, HCoV-NL63, HCoV-OC43 and HCoV-229E supplied the overlapping spike peptides used to stimulate cells.

On this clonotype itself: What it recognizes is unknown.

Treatment reported: roughly nine-day PBMC culture with coronavirus spike peptide pools or control peptides (ViraFEST assay). CDR3 length: 13 residues. CDR1 is DFQATT and CDR2 is SNEGSKA in the germline V gene (reference sequence). Trimming left V 0 bases short and J 10 bases short, with 10 bases between. Sequencing of the DNA from cultured CD4+ T cells was carried out with the Oncomine TCR Beta short-read assay. TCRdb re-called the PCR reads with MiXCR, one entry per CDR3 protein. The sample comprises about 14,000 distinct CDR3 sequences, just under 30% of which are singletons, and under 20% rests with the top ten.

The receptor was derived from a human donor who received a COVID-19 vaccine. Here the sequenced sample was CD4+ T cells from blood, cultured in vitro, taken before SARS-CoV-2 vaccination. The chain combines TRBV20-1 with TRBJ1-6, with D possibly being TRBD1 (5 bases). The CDR3 coding sequence is TGCAGTGCTAGAGATCGCGGGGGATCACCCCTCCACTTT. The encoded protein is CSARDRGGSPLHF.